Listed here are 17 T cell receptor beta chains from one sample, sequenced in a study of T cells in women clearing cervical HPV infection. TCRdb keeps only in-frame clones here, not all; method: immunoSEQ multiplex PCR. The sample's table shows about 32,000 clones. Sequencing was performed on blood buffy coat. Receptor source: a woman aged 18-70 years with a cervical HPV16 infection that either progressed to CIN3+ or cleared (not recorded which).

CDR3 DNA (partial): TGTGCCAGCAGCTTGGCCGGGCAGGGTCCC. Translated, it gives CASSLAGQGP. The entire CDR3 sequence reads CASSLAGQGPQHF. The rearrangement links TRBV5-6 to TRBJ1-5; a weak D match, TRBD1 (5 bases). The sequence runs out 3 residues before the end of the CDR3; the remainder is reconstructed from the germline J gene. The CDR3 is 13 residues long. CDR1 and CDR2 (germline): SGHDT, YYEEEE.

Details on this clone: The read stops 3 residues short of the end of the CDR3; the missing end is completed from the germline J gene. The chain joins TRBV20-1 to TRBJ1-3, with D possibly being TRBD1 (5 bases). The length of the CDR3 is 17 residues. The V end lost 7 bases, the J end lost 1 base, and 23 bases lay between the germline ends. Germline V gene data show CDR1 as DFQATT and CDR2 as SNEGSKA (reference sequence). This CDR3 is CSGSDSGENSSGNTIYF. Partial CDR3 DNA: TGCAGTGGATCGGATTCGGGGGAGAACTCGTCTGGAAACACC.

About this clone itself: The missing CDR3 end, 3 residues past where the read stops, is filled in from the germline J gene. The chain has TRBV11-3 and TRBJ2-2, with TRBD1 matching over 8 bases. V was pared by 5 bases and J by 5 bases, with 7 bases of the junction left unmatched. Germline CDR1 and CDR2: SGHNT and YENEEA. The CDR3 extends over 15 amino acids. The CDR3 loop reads CASSPRQGWTGELFF. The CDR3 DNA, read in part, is TGTGCCAGCAGCCCCCGACAGGGGTGGACCGGGGAG.

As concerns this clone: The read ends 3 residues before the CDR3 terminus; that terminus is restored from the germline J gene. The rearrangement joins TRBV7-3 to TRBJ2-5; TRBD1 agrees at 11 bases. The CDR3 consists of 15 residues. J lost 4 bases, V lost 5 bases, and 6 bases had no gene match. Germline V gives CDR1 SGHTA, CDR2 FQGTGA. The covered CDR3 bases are TGTGCCAGCAGCCTAAGGACAGGGGGCATAGAGACC. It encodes CASSLRTGGIET. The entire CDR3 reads CASSLRTGGIETQYF.

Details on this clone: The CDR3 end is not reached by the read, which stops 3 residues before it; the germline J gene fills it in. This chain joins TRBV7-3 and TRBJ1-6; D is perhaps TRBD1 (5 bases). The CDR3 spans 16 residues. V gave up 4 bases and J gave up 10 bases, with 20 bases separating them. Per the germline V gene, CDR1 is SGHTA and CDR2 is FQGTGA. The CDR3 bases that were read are TGTGCCAGCAGCTCCTCCAGCGGGGCCCCGTACTCACCC. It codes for CASSSSSGAPYSP. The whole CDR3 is CASSSSSGAPYSPLHF.

CDR3 protein: CASSIRDNSNTEAFF. The covered CDR3 bases are TGTGCCAGTAGTATAAGAGACAATTCGAACACTGAA. The chain links TRBV19 to TRBJ1-1; D is undetermined. The read ends 3 residues early relative to the CDR3; the germline J gene fills the gap. The CDR3 has 15 residues. Trimming left V 2 bases short and J 1 base short, with 11 bases between. CDR1 is LNHDA, CDR2 SQIVND, per germline (reference sequence).

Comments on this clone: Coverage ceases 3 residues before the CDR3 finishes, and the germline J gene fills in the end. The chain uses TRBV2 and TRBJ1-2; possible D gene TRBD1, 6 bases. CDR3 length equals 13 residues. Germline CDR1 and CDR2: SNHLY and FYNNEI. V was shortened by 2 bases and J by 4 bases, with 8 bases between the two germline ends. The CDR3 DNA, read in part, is TGTGCCAGCAGTGAAACAGGGACCTATGGC. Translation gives CASSETGTYG. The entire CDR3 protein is CASSETGTYGYTF.

The covered CDR3 bases are TGTGCCACCACAGACAGGTCTTACGAG. This codes for CATTDRSYE. The complete CDR3 sequence is CATTDRSYEQYF. The chain is built from TRBV19 and TRBJ2-7; possible D gene TRBD1, 6 bases. The read ends 3 residues early relative to the CDR3; the germline J gene fills the gap. CDR3 size: 12 residues. Deletions cut 10 bases from V and 4 bases from J, with 14 bases between. CDR1 is LNHDA, CDR2 SQIVND, per germline (reference sequence).

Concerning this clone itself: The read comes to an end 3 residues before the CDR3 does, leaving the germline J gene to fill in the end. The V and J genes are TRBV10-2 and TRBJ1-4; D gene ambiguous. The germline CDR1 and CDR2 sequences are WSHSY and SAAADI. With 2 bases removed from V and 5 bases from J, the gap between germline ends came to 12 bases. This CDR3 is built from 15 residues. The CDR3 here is CASSERSQLNEKLFF. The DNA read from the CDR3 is TGCGCCAGCAGTGAGCGGTCACAGTTGAATGAAAAA.

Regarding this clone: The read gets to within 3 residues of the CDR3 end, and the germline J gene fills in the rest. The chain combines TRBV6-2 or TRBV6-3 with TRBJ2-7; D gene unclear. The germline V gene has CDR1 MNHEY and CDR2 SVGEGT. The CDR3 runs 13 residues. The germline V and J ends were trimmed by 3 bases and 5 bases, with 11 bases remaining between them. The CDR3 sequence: CASSYPGLNEQYF. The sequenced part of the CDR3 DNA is TGTGCCAGCAGTTATCCGGGTCTCAACGAG.

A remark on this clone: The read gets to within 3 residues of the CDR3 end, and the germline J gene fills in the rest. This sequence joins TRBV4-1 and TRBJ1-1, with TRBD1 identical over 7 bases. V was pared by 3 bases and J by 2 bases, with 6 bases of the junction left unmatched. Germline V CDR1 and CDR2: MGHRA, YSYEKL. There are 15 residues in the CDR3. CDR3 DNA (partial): TGCGCCAGCAGCCACACGGACAGGATCAACACTGAA. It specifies CASSHTDRINTE. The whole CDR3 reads CASSHTDRINTEAFF.

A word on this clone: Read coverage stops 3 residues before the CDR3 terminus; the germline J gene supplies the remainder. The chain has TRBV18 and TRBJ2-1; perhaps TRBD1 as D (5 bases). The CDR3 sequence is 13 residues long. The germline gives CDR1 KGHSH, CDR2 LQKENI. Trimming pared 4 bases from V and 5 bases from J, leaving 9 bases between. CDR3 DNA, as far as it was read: TGTGCCAGCTCACGCGACAGAAACAATGAG. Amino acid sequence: CASSRDRNNE. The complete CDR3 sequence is CASSRDRNNEQFF.

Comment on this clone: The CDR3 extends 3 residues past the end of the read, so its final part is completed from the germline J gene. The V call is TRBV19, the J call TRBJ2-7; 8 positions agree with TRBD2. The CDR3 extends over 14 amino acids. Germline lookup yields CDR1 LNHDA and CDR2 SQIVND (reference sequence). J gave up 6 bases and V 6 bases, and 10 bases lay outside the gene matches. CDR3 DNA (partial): TGTGCCAGTAGCCAAACGGGGGGGGCTAGCGAG. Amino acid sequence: CASSQTGGASE. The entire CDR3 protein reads CASSQTGGASEQYF.

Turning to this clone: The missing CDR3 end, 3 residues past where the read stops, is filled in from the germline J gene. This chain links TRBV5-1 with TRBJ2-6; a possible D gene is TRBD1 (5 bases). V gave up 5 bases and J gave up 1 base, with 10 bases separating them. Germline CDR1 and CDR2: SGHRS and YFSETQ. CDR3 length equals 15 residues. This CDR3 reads CASSTGPSGANVLTF. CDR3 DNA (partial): TGCGCCAGCAGTACAGGCCCATCTGGGGCCAACGTC.

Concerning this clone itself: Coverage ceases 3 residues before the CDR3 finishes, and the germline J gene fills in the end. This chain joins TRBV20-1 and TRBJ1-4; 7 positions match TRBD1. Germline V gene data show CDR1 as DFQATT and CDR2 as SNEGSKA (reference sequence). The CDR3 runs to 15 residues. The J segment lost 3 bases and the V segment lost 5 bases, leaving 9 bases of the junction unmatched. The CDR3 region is CSAEDRQGANEKLFF. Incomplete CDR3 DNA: TGCAGTGCTGAGGATCGGCAGGGGGCTAATGAAAAA.

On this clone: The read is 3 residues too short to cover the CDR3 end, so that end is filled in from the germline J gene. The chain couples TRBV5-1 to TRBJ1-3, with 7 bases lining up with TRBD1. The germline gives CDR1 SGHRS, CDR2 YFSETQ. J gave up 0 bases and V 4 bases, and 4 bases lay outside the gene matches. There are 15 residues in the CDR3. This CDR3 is CASSQQGSSGNTIYF. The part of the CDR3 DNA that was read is TGCGCCAGCAGCCAACAGGGGAGCTCTGGAAACACC.

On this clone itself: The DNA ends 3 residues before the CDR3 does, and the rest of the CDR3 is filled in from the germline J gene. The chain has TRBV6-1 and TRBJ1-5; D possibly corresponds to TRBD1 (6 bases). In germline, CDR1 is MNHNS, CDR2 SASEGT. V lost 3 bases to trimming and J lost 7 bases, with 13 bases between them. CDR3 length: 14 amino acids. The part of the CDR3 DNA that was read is TGTGCCAGCAGTGACCACAGGGCTGAACAGCCC. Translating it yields CASSDHRAEQP. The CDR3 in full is CASSDHRAEQPQHF.